A single sample gave rise to the 21 T cell receptor beta chains below, sequenced in a study of spatial heterogeneity in lung cancer. The sample's time point: sample taken at primary tumor resection. Study outcomes and limitations: One measure, the expanded intratumoral alpha and beta TCR count, tracked tumor mutation counts.

TCRdb itself ran the 5' RACE reads through MiXCR, one entry per CDR3 protein. This sample has about 20,000 distinct CDR3 sequences, with 2.8% found just once. No antigens are known for them. Sequenced here: lung tumor tissue, sampled at surgery. These receptors were obtained from a male donor with early-stage non-small cell lung cancer.

This clonotype has a count of ten or more. The chain carries TRBV12-3 or TRBV12-4 and TRBJ2-1; 8 bases line up with TRBD2. CDR3 length: 18 residues. V lost 7 bases, J lost 0 bases, and 14 bases stayed unmatched. The CDR3, as DNA: TGTGCCAGCAACCTCCATCCCCCGGGACTAGGCTCCTACAATGAGCAGTTCTTC. Protein: CASNLHPPGLGSYNEQFF.

This clonotype has at least ten counts. The rearrangement joins TRBV5-1 to TRBJ1-2; unclear D gene. In germline, CDR1 is SGHRS, CDR2 YFSETQ. Trimming shortened V by 6 bases and J by 2 bases, and 14 bases separated the two germline ends. This CDR3 is 14 amino acids long. The CDR3 loop is CASTPSPGNYGYTF. CDR3 sequence (DNA): TGCGCCAGCACCCCGTCCCCAGGAAACTATGGCTACACCTTC.

This clonotype was observed many times. The chain links TRBV6-2 or TRBV6-3 to TRBJ1-2; D may be TRBD1 (5 bases). CDR1 and CDR2 (germline): MNHEY, SVGEGT. The CDR3 loop spans 13 amino acids. The germline V and J ends were trimmed by 4 bases and 3 bases, with 9 bases remaining between them. CDR3 nucleotides: TGTGCCAGCAGTTCTACAGGAGACTATGGCTACACCTTC. Residues: CASSSTGDYGYTF.

This clonotype has a count of ten or more. The chain combines TRBV29-1 with TRBJ1-1, with TRBD1 as a possible D gene (5 bases). V was pared by 3 bases and J by 1 base, with 9 bases between. In germline, CDR1 is SQVTM, CDR2 ANQGSEA. This CDR3 is built from 13 residues. This chain's CDR3 is CSVDRVANTEAFF. CDR3 in DNA: TGCAGCGTTGACAGGGTAGCGAACACTGAAGCTTTCTTT.

This clonotype was counted many times. The CDR3 nucleotides read TGTGCCACCACTTCCTTGGACAGGGGTGCAGAGACCCAGTACTTC. Protein: CATTSLDRGAETQYF. V usage is TRBV12-3 or TRBV12-4 and J usage is TRBJ2-5; 9 bases agree with TRBD1. There are 15 residues in the CDR3. Trimming took 10 bases from V and 4 from J; bases not matched to a gene: 13.

At least ten counts were recorded for this clonotype. V gene TRBV12-3 or TRBV12-4 combines with J gene TRBJ1-1, with no clear D. V dropped 2 bases and J dropped 0 bases, with 13 bases sitting between them. The CDR3 is 16 residues long. The DNA of the CDR3 is TGTGCCAGCAGTTTATCCGCACTTCTCATGAACACTGAAGCTTTCTTT. Translating gives CASSLSALLMNTEAFF.

This clonotype was counted ten times or more. This chain uses TRBV7-9 with TRBJ2-3, with 9 bases matching TRBD1. Germline V gives CDR1 SEHNR, CDR2 FQNEAQ (reference sequence). CDR3 length: 16 residues. With 5 bases clipped from V and 4 bases from J, the junction kept 10 bases outside the gene matches. CDR3 sequence (DNA): TGTGCCAGCAGCCCACAGGGGGCCTATTCAGCAGATACGCAGTATTTT. Translated, it gives CASSPQGAYSADTQYF. The full variable domain, with the rest looked up from reference TRBV7-9 and TRBJ2-3, is DTGVSQNPRHKITKRGQNVTFRCDPISEHNRLYWYRQTLGQGPEFLTYFQNEAQLEKSRLLSDRFSAERPKGSFSTLEIQRTEQGDSAMYLCASSPQGAYSADTQYFGPGTRLTVL.

Concerning this clonotype: A much larger clone lies one base from this, so it may be a read error. V usage is TRBV20-1 and J usage is TRBJ1-5; 8 nucleotides agree with TRBD1. This CDR3 is 16 amino acids long. J gave up 3 bases and V 0 bases, and 7 bases lay outside the gene matches. Germline V gene data show CDR1 as DFQATT and CDR2 as SNEGSKA (reference sequence). CDR3 sequence (DNA): TGCAGTGCTAGAGAGTTTTCAGGGGGCGACAATCAGCCCCAGCATTTT. This sequence encodes CSAREFSGGDNQPQHF.

This clonotype was recorded at least ten times. The chain couples TRBV7-3 to TRBJ1-1, with D possibly being TRBD1 (5 bases). This CDR3 has 13 residues. V was clipped by 1 base and J by 4 bases, with 7 bases between them. The germline gives CDR1 SGHTA, CDR2 FQGTGA. CDR3 sequence (DNA): TGTGCCAGCAGCTTAAGGGGCAGCACTGAAGCTTTCTTT. Amino acid sequence: CASSLRGSTEAFF.

This clonotype was detected many times. This chain joins TRBV28 and TRBJ2-3; possible D gene TRBD2, 6 bases. CDR1 and CDR2 from the germline V gene are MDHEN and SYDVKM. CDR3 length: 18 amino acids. Deletions cut 4 bases from V and 3 bases from J, with 23 bases between. The CDR3 spells CASSSYLARELVTDTQYF. The DNA for the CDR3 is TGTGCCAGCAGTTCCTACCTGGCTCGGGAGCTCGTGACAGATACGCAGTATTTT.

This clonotype was detected many times. The chain joins TRBV21-1 to TRBJ2-1; the DNA was not compared with TRBD1, the D call given in the table. TRBV21-1 is recorded as a pseudogene. The CDR3 consists of 17 residues. Here the CDR3 reads CASSPGADMNSYNEQFF. CDR3 coding DNA: TGTGCCAGCAGCCCAGGGGCCGATATGAACTCCTACAATGAGCAGTTCTTC.

This clonotype was observed many times. CDR3 bases: TGTGCCATCACCCGGGACTACCAAGAGACCCAGTACTTC. This sequence encodes CAITRDYQETQYF. The J gene is TRBJ2-5, the V gene TRBV10-3, with D possibly being TRBD2 (6 bases). The CDR3 runs 13 residues. Trimming cost V 7 bases and J 0 bases, with 9 bases left between them. CDR1 and CDR2 from the germline V gene are ENHRY and SYGVKD.

This clonotype was picked up many times. The chain has TRBV10-2 and TRBJ1-1; D is perhaps TRBD1 (6 bases). There are 14 residues in the CDR3. Germline CDR1 and CDR2: WSHSY and SAAADI. V was shortened by 6 bases and J by 5 bases, with 16 bases between the two germline ends. In nucleotides, the CDR3 is TGCGCCAGCAGAGACGGAGGGGGGAAGACTGAAGCTTTCTTT. Its translation: CASRDGGGKTEAFF.

This clonotype was recorded at least ten times. V is TRBV12-3 or TRBV12-4 and J is TRBJ1-5, with TRBD1 identical over 7 bases. The CDR3 length is 15 residues. J gave up 5 bases and V 2 bases, and 6 bases lay outside the gene matches. CDR3 region: CASSLLGQWDQPQHF. DNA for the CDR3: TGTGCCAGCAGTTTATTGGGACAGTGGGATCAGCCCCAGCATTTT.

The sample holds many counts of this clonotype. The chain recombines TRBV14 with TRBJ2-2; 7 nucleotides align to TRBD1. The CDR3 is 16 amino acids. CDR1 is SGHDN and CDR2 is FVKESK in the germline V gene. V shed 4 bases, J shed 6 bases, and the junction held 11 bases outside the gene matches. The CDR3 sequence: CASSLGQVSLPGELFF. The CDR3 bases are TGTGCCAGCAGCCTCGGACAGGTCTCGCTACCCGGGGAGCTGTTTTTT.

Ten or more counts support this clonotype. This rearrangement joins TRBV6-2 or TRBV6-3 to TRBJ2-3; the match to TRBD2 covers 9 bases. V was clipped by 8 bases and J by 8 bases; unmatched bases: 11. Germline V gives CDR1 MNHEY, CDR2 SVGEGT. The CDR3 runs to 14 residues. As DNA, the CDR3 is TGTGCCAGCCTGCGTAGCGGGAGAACCGGTACGCAGTATTTT. It yields the protein CASLRSGRTGTQYF.

This clonotype was seen at least ten times. V is TRBV7-9 and J is TRBJ1-2; no clear D gene. The germline V gene encodes CDR1 SEHNR and CDR2 FQNEAQ (reference sequence). V was cut by 0 bases and J by 1 base, with 6 bases left in between. CDR3 length: 14 amino acids. The CDR3 DNA reads TGTGCCAGCAGCTTAGCGGTCATTAACTATGGCTACACCTTC. The encoded protein is CASSLAVINYGYTF.

This clonotype was detected many times. The gene calls are TRBV7-9 and TRBJ2-7; 15 nucleotides align to TRBD2. Looked up from germline, CDR1 is SEHNR and CDR2 is FQNEAQ (reference sequence). This CDR3 has 16 amino acids. Losses at the gene ends were 4 bases for V and 5 bases for J; bases not matched to a gene: 6. In DNA form, the CDR3 reads TGTGCCAGCAGCTCCGGACTAGCGGGAGGGTACCACGAGCAGTACTTC. Residues: CASSSGLAGGYHEQYF.

At least ten counts were recorded for this clonotype. The chain links TRBV7-9 to TRBJ2-7; 11 nucleotides line up with TRBD1. Germline values: CDR1 SEHNR, CDR2 FQNEAQ (reference sequence). There are 15 residues in the CDR3. Trimming removed 5 bases from V and 3 bases from J; junction bases left unmatched: 6. This CDR3 reads CASSSRGQGVYEQYF. The CDR3 DNA sequence: TGTGCCAGCAGCAGTAGGGGACAGGGGGTCTACGAGCAGTACTTC. The full variable domain, with the rest looked up from reference TRBV7-9 and TRBJ2-7, is DTGVSQNPRHKITKRGQNVTFRCDPISEHNRLYWYRQTLGQGPEFLTYFQNEAQLEKSRLLSDRFSAERPKGSFSTLEIQRTEQGDSAMYLCASSSRGQGVYEQYFGPGTRLTVT.

The sample holds many counts of this clonotype. The chain uses TRBV6-6 and TRBJ2-3; D is undetermined. The ends were cut back, 0 bases at V and 4 bases at J, with 8 bases in the middle. The CDR3 is 14 residues long. Germline V gene lookup returns CDR1 MNHNY and CDR2 SVGAGI (reference sequence). The CDR3: CASSYSTPADTQYF. The CDR3 DNA reads TGTGCCAGCAGTTACTCCACCCCGGCAGATACGCAGTATTTT.

Many counts were recorded for this clonotype. V usage is TRBV2 and J usage is TRBJ1-1; D is unclear. The CDR3 totals 11 residues. Germline V gene lookup returns CDR1 SNHLY and CDR2 FYNNEI. V lost 9 bases, J lost 4 bases, and 9 bases lay in between. The CDR3 DNA reads as TGTGCCAGTTGTCAGTTCACTGAAGCTTTCTTT. It is translated as CASCQFTEAFF.